The clone carrying this TCR beta chain was counted between two and nine times. Authors' methods: For nucleated cells, counts were estimated from reference gene primer amplification. Clones were sequenced by immunoSEQ multiplex PCR, and TCRdb holds only the in-frame ones, with some missing. The V and J calls and clone size were taken over from that table, and D and trimming were inferred from the DNA. The sample has roughly 230,000 clones; more than 65% are singletons. This record comes from a study of blood T cell repertoires in COVID-19. Study-wide background: COVID-19 samples, acute and convalescent, were from the United States, Italy and Spain.

Germline CDR1 and CDR2: SQVTM and ANQGSEA. The CDR3 runs 15 residues. V was clipped by 4 bases and J by 2 bases, with 15 bases between them. Participants were aged 18 to 89 years, lived in around 25 US areas, and enrolled virtually. Researchers sorted participants into cohorts using their self-reported clinical history. J is TRBJ1-5 and V is TRBV29-1; perhaps TRBD1 as D (5 bases). The receptor comes from a man aged 50 to 60 who had recovered from COVID-19. The sequenced sample consisted of PBMCs or T cells enriched from blood (not recorded which). The CDR3 region is CSVGDLPGGNQPQHF. The CDR3 nucleotides are TGCAGCGTTGGGGACCTCCCGGGGGGCAATCAGCCCCAGCATTTT.